Presented here are 14 T cell receptor beta chains from one specimen sequenced in a study of post-analysis software for immune sequencing data. Their antigens remain unidentified. General study points: Patients used about five TRBV segments, including TRBV5-6, TRBV5-1 and TRBV20-1, more often than controls.

Unique molecular identifiers were built into the TCR beta cDNA libraries. TCRdb re-called the PCR reads through MiXCR, storing one row per CDR3 protein. The data contain roughly 700,000 distinct CDR3 sequences, about 27% of them seen just once; the ten biggest clones take up more than 0.45%. Input material: blood. The receptors originated from a girl aged 5 to 17 with multiple sclerosis.

The chain links TRBV12-3 or TRBV12-4 to TRBJ1-2, with 8 bases matching TRBD1. Trimming at V came to 1 base and at J to 3 bases, leaving 1 base not matched to a gene. The CDR3 has 14 amino acids. CDR3 bases: TGTGCCAGCAGTTTAGGGACAGGGCACTATGGCTACACCTTC. Its translation is CASSLGTGHYGYTF.

The chain carries TRBV20-1 and TRBJ2-5; tentatively, D is TRBD2 (6 bases). The better agreement between TRBJ2-7 and the DNA end casts doubt on the J call. Germline loops: CDR1 DFQATT, CDR2 SNEGSKA (reference sequence). This CDR3 has 16 amino acids. In DNA form, the CDR3 reads TGCAGTGCTTCTGCCAAGGACTACCAGAGCTCCTACGAGCAGTACTTC. Its translation: CSASAKDYQSSYEQYF.

The CDR3 bases are TGCAGTGCTAGAGGACAGGGACTGAGGTATGGCTACACCTTC. Encoded protein: CSARGQGLRYGYTF. J is TRBJ1-2 and V is TRBV20-1, with 7 bases fitting TRBD1. This CDR3 has 14 amino acids. Germline V gene sequence: CDR1 DFQATT, CDR2 SNEGSKA (reference sequence). J was trimmed by 5 bases and V by 1 base; bases with no gene match: 7.

The chain links TRBV6-1 to TRBJ2-6; 9 bases are a match to TRBD1. Germline CDR1 MNHNS, CDR2 SASEGT. The CDR3 runs to 19 residues. V dropped 4 bases and J dropped 2; count of bases not matched to a gene: 12. Here the CDR3 DNA reads TGTGCCAGCAGTGCTACTCCGGGACAGGGAATAACTGGGGCCAACGTCCTGACTTTC. Protein sequence: CASSATPGQGITGANVLTF.

This clonotype was seen a few times. The V and J genes are TRBV7-2 and TRBJ2-7; TRBD2 aligns across 9 bases. The CDR3 sequence is 16 residues long. In germline, CDR1 is SGHTA, CDR2 FQGNSA. The junction had 8 bases not matched to a gene; V was cut back by 2 bases and J by 3 bases. The CDR3 nucleotides are TGTGCCAGCAGCTTACTAGCGGGGCCCCCGCACTACGAGCAGTACTTC. The encoded protein is CASSLLAGPPHYEQYF. The complete variable domain, with remaining parts taken from reference TRBV7-2 and TRBJ2-7, reads GAGVSQSPSNKVTEKGKDVELRCDPISGHTALYWYRQSLGQGLEFLIYFQGNSAPDKSGLPSDRFSAERTGGSVSTLTIQRTQQEDSAVYLCASSLLAGPPHYEQYFGPGTRLTVT.

The J gene is TRBJ2-5, the V gene TRBV20-1; 13 positions match TRBD2. The J call may be faulty, since TRBJ2-7 better matches the DNA end. In germline, CDR1 is DFQATT, CDR2 SNEGSKA (reference sequence). This CDR3 region has 16 residues. CDR3 bases: TGCAGTGCTAGATTAGAGGGACTAGCGGGACCTGGCGAGCAGTACTTC. It encodes CSARLEGLAGPGEQYF.

This chain joins TRBV15 and TRBJ1-1; TRBD1 is a possible D gene (5 bases). V gave up 0 bases and J gave up 1 base, with 12 bases separating them. There are 16 residues in the CDR3. Germline V gives CDR1 LNHNV, CDR2 YYDKDF (reference sequence). CDR3 DNA sequence: TGTGCCACCAGCAGAGATTACGCAGGGTGGAACACTGAAGCTTTCTTT. Protein: CATSRDYAGWNTEAFF.

The chain is built from TRBV6-1 and TRBJ1-1, with D unresolved. The CDR3 spans 13 residues. Germline assignment: CDR1 MNHNS and CDR2 SASEGT. The germline V and J ends were trimmed by 7 bases and 4 bases, with 13 bases remaining between them. The CDR3 spells CASMVSTATEAFF. The CDR3 nucleotides read TGTGCCAGCATGGTCAGTACTGCCACTGAAGCTTTCTTT.

This chain links TRBV7-9 with TRBJ2-4; D unclear. Trimming took off 2 bases at V and 1 base at J, with 15 bases between the two ends. Germline CDR1 SEHNR, CDR2 FQNEAQ (reference sequence). CDR3 length: 17 amino acids. CDR3 sequence (DNA): TGTGCCAGCAGCTTATCCCTAGTTCCCGGGGCCAAAAACATTCAGTACTTC. Encoded protein: CASSLSLVPGAKNIQYF.

The chain links TRBV6-2 or TRBV6-3 to TRBJ2-7; D is possibly TRBD2 (6 bases). This CDR3 has 14 amino acids. V shed 4 bases and J shed 1 base, with 11 bases lying between them. Germline V lookup: CDR1 MNHEY, CDR2 SVGEGT. The CDR3 spells CASSSSDPSYEQYF. CDR3 DNA sequence: TGTGCCAGCAGTTCTAGCGACCCATCCTACGAGCAGTACTTC.

The rearrangement uses TRBV7-2 and TRBJ1-5, with 9 bases matching TRBD1. The germline CDR1 and CDR2 sequences are SGHTA and FQGNSA. The length of the CDR3 is 13 residues. After removal of 5 bases from V and 7 bases from J, the junction contained 3 bases not matched to a gene. The CDR3 loop is CASSLGTGQPQHF. The CDR3 coding sequence is TGTGCCAGCAGCCTGGGGACAGGGCAGCCCCAGCATTTT.

This clonotype was counted only a few times. The chain combines TRBV7-9 with TRBJ1-6; no definite D call. V lost 6 bases, J lost 7 bases, and 10 bases lay in between. This CDR3 is 13 amino acids long. Per the germline V gene, CDR1 is SEHNR and CDR2 is FQNEAQ (reference sequence). The CDR3 DNA is TGTGCCAGCAGACAAACCGGGAATTCACCCCTCCACTTT. It encodes CASRQTGNSPLHF.

V is TRBV20-1 and J is TRBJ1-2; D unresolved. CDR1 DFQATT and CDR2 SNEGSKA come from the germline V gene (reference sequence). Between the trimmed V and J ends, which lost 7 bases and 3 bases, there was a span of 9 bases. The CDR3 loop spans 11 amino acids. The CDR3 nucleotides read TGCAGTGGAATCGGCGACTATGGCTACACCTTC. As protein: CSGIGDYGYTF.

The rearrangement links TRBV11-1 to TRBJ1-6; no clear D gene. V was pared by 2 bases and J by 7 bases, with 6 bases between. This CDR3 has 13 residues. The V gene's germline CDR1 is SGHAT and CDR2 FQDESV (reference sequence). DNA of the CDR3: TGTGCCAGCAGCTTACTGACGAATTCACCCCTCCACTTT. Protein sequence: CASSLLTNSPLHF.